Presented here are 12 T cell receptor beta chains from one specimen sequenced in a study of identical twins. TCRdb itself ran the 5' RACE reads through MiXCR, one entry per CDR3 protein. Counted here are hundreds of thousands of distinct CDR3 sequences, over 13% occurring once; the ten biggest clones make up approximately 9.3%. Sequences were obtained from memory (CD45RO+) T cells sorted from blood. These receptors all come from a woman between 18 and 29 years old in good health.

This CDR3 is CASSATGHSNQPQHF. As DNA, the CDR3 is TGTGCCAGCAGCGCGACAGGGCATAGCAATCAGCCCCAGCATTTT. The rearrangement links TRBV6-1 to TRBJ1-5; 7 bases align to TRBD1. J lost 0 bases, V lost 6 bases, and 5 bases had no gene match. From germline, CDR1 is MNHNS and CDR2 SASEGT. This CDR3 is built from 15 residues.

This clonotype has ten or more counts. The rearrangement joins TRBV12-3 or TRBV12-4 to TRBJ2-2; unclear D gene. The CDR3 is 14 residues long. V was cut by 1 base and J by 4 bases, with 7 bases left in between. The chain's CDR3 is CASSLEHVTGELFF. The CDR3 nucleotides are TGTGCCAGCAGTTTAGAGCATGTCACCGGGGAGCTGTTTTTT.

This clonotype was recorded many times. This chain connects TRBV7-3 to TRBJ2-1; TRBD2 aligns across 8 bases. Germline values: CDR1 SGHTA, CDR2 FQGTGA. V lost 5 bases and J lost 5; bases outside the gene matches: 8. CDR3 length: 15 residues. CDR3 region: CASSPRLAPNNEQFF. The CDR3 DNA reads TGTGCCAGCAGCCCACGACTAGCGCCCAACAATGAGCAGTTCTTC.

The rearrangement joins TRBV20-1 to TRBJ1-2, with 11 positions matching TRBD1. The CDR3 covers 14 residues. V trimming: 2 bases; J trimming: 5 bases; junction bases outside the gene matches: 4. Germline V gene sequence: CDR1 DFQATT, CDR2 SNEGSKA (reference sequence). The CDR3 loop reads CSARPGTGGYGYTF. The CDR3 DNA reads TGCAGTGCTAGACCAGGGACAGGGGGGTATGGCTACACCTTC.

As for this clonotype: One end of the junction fails to match germline, which may point to a read error. The rearrangement links TRBV4-1 to TRBJ2-5; the D call may be TRBD1 or TRBD2 (5 bases each). The CDR3 is 16 residues long. Germline-derived CDR1 and CDR2 are MGHRA and YSYEKL. The CDR3 region has the DNA TGCGCCAGCAGCCAAGGCAGGGACCCTTATCAAGGGACCCAGTACTTC. Translated: CASSQGRDPYQGTQYF.

The sample holds a few counts of this clonotype. The chain recombines TRBV3-1 with TRBJ2-7; D unresolved. The CDR3 extends over 17 amino acids. Trimming took 0 bases from V and 2 from J, leaving 17 bases between them. CDR1 and CDR2 from the germline V gene are LGHDT and YNNKEL (reference sequence). CDR3 DNA sequence: TGTGCCAGCAGCCAAGATATCCCAGGCGAACTTACCTACGAGCAGTACTTC. It codes for CASSQDIPGELTYEQYF.

This clonotype was counted only a few times. The chain recombines TRBV30 with TRBJ2-5; the match to TRBD2 covers 9 bases. The CDR3 runs to 15 residues. Germline V lookup: CDR1 GTSNPN, CDR2 SVGIG (reference sequence). V was clipped by 0 bases and J by 1 base; unmatched bases: 3. CDR3 DNA: TGTGCCTGGAGTGTACTGCGGGAGGGCCAAGAGACCCAGTACTTC. This encodes CAWSVLREGQETQYF.

This CDR3 is CSASQPAVGSNEQYF. The CDR3 DNA reads as TGCAGTGCTAGCCAACCAGCGGTGGGATCGAACGAGCAGTACTTC. J is TRBJ2-7 and V is TRBV20-1, with D perhaps TRBD2 (5 bases). Trimming took 3 bases from V and 5 from J, leaving 20 bases between them. CDR1 and CDR2 from the germline V gene are DFQATT and SNEGSKA (reference sequence). The CDR3 runs 15 residues.

This clonotype was observed at least ten times. The CDR3 protein is CAISESPGQGSWETQYF. Written as DNA, the CDR3 is TGTGCCATCAGTGAGTCTCCGGGACAGGGGAGTTGGGAGACCCAGTACTTC. The gene calls are TRBV10-3 and TRBJ2-5, with 10 bases aligning to TRBD1. Germline CDR1 ENHRY, CDR2 SYGVKD. The CDR3 spans 17 residues. V shed 0 bases and J 5 bases; nucleotides not matched to a gene: 9.

The rearrangement joins TRBV12-3 or TRBV12-4 to TRBJ1-2, with 8 positions matching TRBD1. This CDR3 is 14 amino acids long. V lost 5 bases to trimming and J lost 3 bases; unmatched junction nucleotides: 5. The CDR3 region has the DNA TGTGCCAGCAGTGAACAGGGGGGCTACTATGGCTACACCTTC. Translating gives CASSEQGGYYGYTF.

This clonotype has just a few counts. The V gene is TRBV5-1, the J gene TRBJ2-3; unclear D gene. The germline gives CDR1 SGHRS, CDR2 YFSETQ. The V end lost 3 bases, the J end lost 8 bases, and 7 bases lay between the germline ends. This CDR3 contains 11 residues. CDR3 loop: CASSSLGTQYF. DNA of the CDR3: TGCGCCAGCAGCTCTCTTGGTACGCAGTATTTT.

The genes are TRBV5-6 and TRBJ2-2; D not resolved. Germline assignment: CDR1 SGHDT and CDR2 YYEEEE. The V gene lost 5 bases and the J gene lost 6 bases, with 8 bases spanning the gap. The CDR3 sequence is 12 residues long. The CDR3 reads CASRPASGELFF. The CDR3 DNA reads TGTGCCAGCAGGCCCGCTTCCGGGGAGCTGTTTTTT.